A single sample is the source of the 5 T cell receptor beta chains below, sequenced in a study of T cell changes during pregnancy in multiple sclerosis (dated by TCRdb to the late 2010s). Receptors were amplified or captured by the immunoSEQ multiplex PCR assay. This immuneACCESS table, as held by TCRdb, lists in-frame sequences with V and J called but not all clones. Of the missing ones, under half trace to an unresolved V gene in checked studies; the others have no known cause. A total of under 100,000 clones appear in this sample, approximately 94% of them only once. Jointly, the top ten make up around 2.5% of the sample. Sequences were derived from peripheral blood, sampled in the third trimester of pregnancy. The receptor set was obtained from a female donor with multiple sclerosis, enrolled in a pregnancy study.

The CDR3 sequence is CASSYPGTKETQYF. CDR3 in DNA: TGCGCCAGCAGCTATCCGGGGACAAAAGAGACCCAGTACTTC. This chain links TRBV4-1 with TRBJ2-5, with a possible D match to TRBD1 (6 bases). Germline V lookup: CDR1 MGHRA, CDR2 YSYEKL. V lost 5 bases and J lost 3, with 13 bases in between. This CDR3 spans 14 amino acids.

The chain uses TRBV6-1 and TRBJ1-2; 7 positions agree with TRBD1. Germline trimming cut 6 bases from V and 5 bases from J; bases unmatched to any gene: 3. The CDR3 extends over 12 amino acids. Germline values: CDR1 MNHNS, CDR2 SASEGT. Here the CDR3 DNA reads TGTGCCAGCAGGGACAGGCAGTATGGCTACACCTTC. Its protein is CASRDRQYGYTF.

This clone is a singleton in its sample. The CDR3 DNA reads TGTGCCAGCAGCCACGGCGGGGAACACGGTTCCGCAGATACGCAGTATTTT. Encoded protein: CASSHGGEHGSADTQYF. The V gene is TRBV7-9, the J gene TRBJ2-3, with D maybe TRBD2 (6 bases). The CDR3 is made up of 17 amino acids. Germline assignment: CDR1 SEHNR and CDR2 FQNEAQ (reference sequence). V shed 5 bases and J shed 4 bases, with 22 bases lying between them.

The chain combines TRBV10-3 with TRBJ1-1; 7 bases are shared with TRBD1. The germline gives CDR1 ENHRY, CDR2 SYGVKD. The CDR3 totals 16 residues. V was pared by 3 bases and J by 0 bases, with 7 bases of the junction left unmatched. Here the CDR3 reads CAISDHTQGVNTEAFF. The CDR3 DNA sequence: TGTGCCATCAGTGACCACACGCAGGGGGTGAACACTGAAGCTTTCTTT.

This clone was seen just once. V is TRBV18 and J is TRBJ1-5; D call uncertain. The length of the CDR3 is 14 residues. The V end was cut by 8 bases, the J end by 4 bases, with 15 bases between. Germline CDR1 is KGHSH and CDR2 is LQKENI. CDR3 region: CASHASGENQPQHF. As DNA, the CDR3 is TGTGCCAGCCATGCGTCGGGAGAGAATCAGCCCCAGCATTTT.